This paragraph covers one T cell receptor (beta chain) sequence. Germline and junction disagree at one end, which may indicate a read error. This sample was included in a study of blood T cell repertoires in COVID-19. Across the study: Material from acute and convalescent COVID-19 was sourced from the United States, Italy and Spain. PBMCs, B-cell-depleted T cells, or T cells provided the cDNA or gDNA that made up the material.

Some clones are missing from TCRdb's copy, which holds only in-frame ones; the method was immunoSEQ multiplex PCR. The sample lists about 150,000 clones; over 75% were seen once. Recruited during active infection, patients (from Seattle) were subsequently followed longitudinally. Germline CDR1 and CDR2: SGHTA and FQGNSA. The length of the CDR3 is 12 residues. The sequence was obtained from a man younger than 35 with COVID-19, enrolled during active disease. The source material was peripheral blood. This chain joins TRBV7-2 and TRBJ2-3; TRBD1 is a possible D gene (5 bases). CDR3 amino acids: CASSLVAGPWRF. Here the CDR3 DNA reads TGTGCCAGCAGCTTAGTCGCAGGGCCTTGGCGTTTT.